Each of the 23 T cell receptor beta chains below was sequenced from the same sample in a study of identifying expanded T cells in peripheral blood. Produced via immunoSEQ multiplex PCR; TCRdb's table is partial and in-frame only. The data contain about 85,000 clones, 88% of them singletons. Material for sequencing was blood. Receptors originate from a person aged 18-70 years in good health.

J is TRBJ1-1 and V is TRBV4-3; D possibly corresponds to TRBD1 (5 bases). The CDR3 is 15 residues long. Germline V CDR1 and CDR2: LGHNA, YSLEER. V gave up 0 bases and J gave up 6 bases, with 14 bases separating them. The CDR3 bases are TGCGCCAGCAGCCAAGAACCGCGGGGCGAGGCTGAAGCTTTCTTT. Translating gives CASSQEPRGEAEAFF.

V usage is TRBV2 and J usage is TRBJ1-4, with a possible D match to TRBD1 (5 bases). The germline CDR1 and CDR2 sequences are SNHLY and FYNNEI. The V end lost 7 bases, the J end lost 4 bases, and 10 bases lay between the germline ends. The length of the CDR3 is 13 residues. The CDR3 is CASTSGNNEKLFF. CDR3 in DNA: TGTGCCAGCACGTCAGGGAATAATGAAAAACTGTTTTTT.

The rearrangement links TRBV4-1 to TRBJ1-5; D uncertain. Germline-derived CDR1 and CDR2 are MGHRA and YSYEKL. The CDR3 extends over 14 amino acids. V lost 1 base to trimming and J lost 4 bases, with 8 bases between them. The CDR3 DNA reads TGCGCCAGCAGCCAAGCCCAACTTAATCAGCCCCAGCATTTT. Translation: CASSQAQLNQPQHF.

Here the CDR3 reads CASSLGPQGGKETQYF. CDR3 in DNA: TGTGCCAGCAGCTTAGGCCCACAGGGGGGCAAAGAGACCCAGTACTTC. The gene calls are TRBV11-1 and TRBJ2-5, with 8 bases matching TRBD1. CDR3 size: 16 residues. CDR1 and CDR2 from the germline V gene are SGHAT and FQDESV (reference sequence). The V segment lost 1 base and the J segment 3 bases; nucleotides outside the gene matches: 7. Using reference TRBV11-1 and TRBJ2-5 for the parts outside the CDR3, the full variable domain is EAEVAQSPRYKITEKSQAVAFWCDPISGHATLYWYRQILGQGPELLVQFQDESVVDDSQLPKDRFSAERLKGVDSTLKIQPAELGDSAMYLCASSLGPQGGKETQYFGPGTRLLVL.

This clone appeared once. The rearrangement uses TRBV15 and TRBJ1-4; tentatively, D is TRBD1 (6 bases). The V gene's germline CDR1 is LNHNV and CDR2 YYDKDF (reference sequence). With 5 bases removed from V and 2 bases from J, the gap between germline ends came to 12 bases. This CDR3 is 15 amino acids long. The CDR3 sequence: CATSGKGQTNEKLFF. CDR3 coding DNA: TGTGCCACCAGCGGGAAAGGACAGACTAATGAAAAACTGTTTTTT.

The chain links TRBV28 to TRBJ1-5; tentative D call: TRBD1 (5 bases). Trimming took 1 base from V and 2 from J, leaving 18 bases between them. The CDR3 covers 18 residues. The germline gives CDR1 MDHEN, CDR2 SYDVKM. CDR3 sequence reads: CASSLLGQGSGGNQPQHF. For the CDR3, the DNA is TGTGCCAGCAGTTTATTAGGGCAGGGATCAGGTGGCAATCAGCCCCAGCATTTT.

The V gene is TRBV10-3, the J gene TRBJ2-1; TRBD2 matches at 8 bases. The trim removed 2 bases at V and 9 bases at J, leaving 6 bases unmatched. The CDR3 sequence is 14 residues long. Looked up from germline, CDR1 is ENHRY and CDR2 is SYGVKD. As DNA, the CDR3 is TGTGCCATCAGTGAGCGGGGGGGCCAATCTGAGCAGTTCTTC. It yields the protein CAISERGGQSEQFF.

CDR3 in amino acids: CASSFTTDLYGYTF. CDR3 sequence (DNA): TGTGCCAGCAGCTTTACGACAGACCTCTATGGCTACACCTTC. The rearrangement joins TRBV7-9 to TRBJ1-2; possibly TRBD1 for D (5 bases). The V end was cut by 3 bases, the J end by 4 bases, with 12 bases between. The CDR3 totals 14 residues. CDR1 is SEHNR, CDR2 FQNEAQ, per germline (reference sequence).

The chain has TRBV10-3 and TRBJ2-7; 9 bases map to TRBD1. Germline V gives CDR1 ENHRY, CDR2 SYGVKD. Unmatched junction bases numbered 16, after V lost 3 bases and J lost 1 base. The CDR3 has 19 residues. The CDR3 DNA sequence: TGTGCCATCAGTGACCTGACAGGGGGAGGTGGGCTTTTTTCCTACGAGCAGTACTTC. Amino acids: CAISDLTGGGGLFSYEQYF.

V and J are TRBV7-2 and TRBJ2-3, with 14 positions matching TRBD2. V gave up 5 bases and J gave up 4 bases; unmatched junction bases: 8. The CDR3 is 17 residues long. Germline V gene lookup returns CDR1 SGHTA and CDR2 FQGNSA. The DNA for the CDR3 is TGTGCCAGCAGCGTACGACTAGCGGGGGGGCGTCCAGATACGCAGTATTTT. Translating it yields CASSVRLAGGRPDTQYF.

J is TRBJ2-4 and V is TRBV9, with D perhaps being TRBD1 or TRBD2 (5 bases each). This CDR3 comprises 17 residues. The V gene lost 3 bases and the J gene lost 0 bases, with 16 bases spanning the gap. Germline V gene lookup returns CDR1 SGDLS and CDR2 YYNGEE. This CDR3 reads CASSGGTDPVAKNIQYF. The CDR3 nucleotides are TGTGCCAGCAGCGGGGGGACCGACCCTGTAGCCAAAAACATTCAGTACTTC.

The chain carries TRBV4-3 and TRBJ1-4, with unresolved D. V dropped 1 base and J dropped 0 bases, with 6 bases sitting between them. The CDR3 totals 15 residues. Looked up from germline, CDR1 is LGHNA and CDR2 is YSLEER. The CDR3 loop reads CASSQGFATNEKLFF. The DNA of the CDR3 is TGCGCCAGCAGCCAAGGATTTGCAACTAATGAAAAACTGTTTTTT.

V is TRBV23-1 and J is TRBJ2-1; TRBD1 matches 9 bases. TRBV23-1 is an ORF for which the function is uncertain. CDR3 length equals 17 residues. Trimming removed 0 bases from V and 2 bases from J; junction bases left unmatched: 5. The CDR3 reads CASSQSGQGAPYNEQFF. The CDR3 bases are TGCGCCAGCAGTCAATCGGGACAGGGAGCTCCCTACAATGAGCAGTTCTTC.

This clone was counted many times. The CDR3 DNA follows: TGTGCCAGCAGCCCTAACAGGGCCGGGGAGCTGTTTTTT. It specifies CASSPNRAGELFF. The chain employs TRBV7-2 and TRBJ2-2; possibly TRBD1 for D (6 bases). Deletions cut 5 bases from V and 6 bases from J, with 10 bases between. There are 13 residues in the CDR3. The germline gives CDR1 SGHTA, CDR2 FQGNSA.

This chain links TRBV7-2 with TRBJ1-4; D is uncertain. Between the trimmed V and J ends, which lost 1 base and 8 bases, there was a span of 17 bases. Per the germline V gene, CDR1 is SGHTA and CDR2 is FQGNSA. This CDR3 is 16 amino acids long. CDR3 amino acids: CASSLELMGIREKLFF. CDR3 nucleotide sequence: TGTGCCAGCAGCTTAGAGTTGATGGGAATTAGGGAAAAACTGTTTTTT. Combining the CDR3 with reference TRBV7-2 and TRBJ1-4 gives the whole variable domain GAGVSQSPSNKVTEKGKDVELRCDPISGHTALYWYRQSLGQGLEFLIYFQGNSAPDKSGLPSDRFSAERTGGSVSTLTIQRTQQEDSAVYLCASSLELMGIREKLFFGSGTQLSVL.

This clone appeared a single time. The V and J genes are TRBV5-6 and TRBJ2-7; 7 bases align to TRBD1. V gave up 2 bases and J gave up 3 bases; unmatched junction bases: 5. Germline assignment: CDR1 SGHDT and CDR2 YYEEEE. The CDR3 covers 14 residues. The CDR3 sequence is CASSFRTGVYEQYF. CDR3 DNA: TGTGCCAGCAGCTTCCGAACAGGGGTCTACGAGCAGTACTTC. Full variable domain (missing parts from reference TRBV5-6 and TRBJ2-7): DAGVTQSPTHLIKTRGQQVTLRCSPKSGHDTVSWYQQALGQGPQFIFQYYEEEERQRGNFPDRFSGHQFPNYSSELNVNALLLGDSALYLCASSFRTGVYEQYFGPGTRLTVT.

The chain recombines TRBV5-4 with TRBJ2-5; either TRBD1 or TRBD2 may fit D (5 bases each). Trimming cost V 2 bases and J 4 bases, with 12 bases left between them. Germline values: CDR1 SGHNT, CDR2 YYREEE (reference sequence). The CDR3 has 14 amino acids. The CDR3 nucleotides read TGTGCCAGCAGCTTCCCAGGGACCGGAGAGACCCAGTACTTC. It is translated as CASSFPGTGETQYF.

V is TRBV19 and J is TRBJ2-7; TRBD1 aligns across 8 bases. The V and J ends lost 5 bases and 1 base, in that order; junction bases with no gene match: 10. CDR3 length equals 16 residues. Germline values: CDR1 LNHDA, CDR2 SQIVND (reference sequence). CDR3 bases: TGTGCCAGTAGTGGACGGACAGGGTTGACGTCCTACGAGCAGTACTTC. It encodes CASSGRTGLTSYEQYF.

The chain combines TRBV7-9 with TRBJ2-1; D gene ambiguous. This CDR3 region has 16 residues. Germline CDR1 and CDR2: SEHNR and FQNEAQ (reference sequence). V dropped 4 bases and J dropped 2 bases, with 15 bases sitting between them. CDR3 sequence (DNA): TGTGCCAGCAGCTACGACCGATGGCCGACCTACAATGAGCAGTTCTTC. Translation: CASSYDRWPTYNEQFF.

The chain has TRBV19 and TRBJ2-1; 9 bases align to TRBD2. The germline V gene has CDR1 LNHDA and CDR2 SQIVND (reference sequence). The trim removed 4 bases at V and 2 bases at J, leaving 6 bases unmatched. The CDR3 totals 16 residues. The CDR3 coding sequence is TGTGCCAGTAGTACCATAGCGGGGGTTGCCTACAATGAGCAGTTCTTC. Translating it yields CASSTIAGVAYNEQFF.

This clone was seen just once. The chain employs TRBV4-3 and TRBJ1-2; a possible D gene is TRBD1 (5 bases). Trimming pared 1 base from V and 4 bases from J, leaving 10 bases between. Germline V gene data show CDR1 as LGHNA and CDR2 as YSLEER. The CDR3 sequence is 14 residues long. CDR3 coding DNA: TGCGCCAGCAGCCAAGGAAGGGGAACCTATGGCTACACCTTC. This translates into CASSQGRGTYGYTF.

CDR3 sequence: CASSRTSGSTDTQYF. In nucleotides, the CDR3 is TGTGCCAGCAGCCGGACTAGCGGTAGCACAGATACGCAGTATTTT. V is TRBV7-9 and J is TRBJ2-3, with TRBD2 identical over 10 bases. CDR1 and CDR2 (germline): SEHNR, FQNEAQ (reference sequence). The CDR3 covers 15 residues. After removal of 5 bases from V and 0 bases from J, the junction contained 2 bases not matched to a gene.

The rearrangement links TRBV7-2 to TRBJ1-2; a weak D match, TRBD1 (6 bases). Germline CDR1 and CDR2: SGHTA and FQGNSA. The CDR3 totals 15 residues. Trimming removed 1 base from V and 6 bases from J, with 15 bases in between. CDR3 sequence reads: CASSLGAGHIDGYTF. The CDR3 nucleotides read TGTGCCAGCAGCTTAGGAGCGGGACATATCGATGGCTACACCTTC.